Sequencing of this T cell receptor beta chain was carried out in a study of T cells after posttransplantation cyclophosphamide. Libraries were prepared by immunoSEQ multiplex PCR; TCRdb keeps only in-frame clonotypes and omits some of them. The data contain about 10,000 clones, roughly 98% of them singletons. The naive gate required viable CD3+CD4+ or CD3+CD8+ cells with CCR7+CD45RA+CD45RO-CD95-CD27+CD28+ phenotype. This CDR3 has 15 amino acids. Germline CDR1 is MNHNY and CDR2 is SVGAGI (reference sequence). The ends were cut back, 4 bases at V and 1 base at J, with 12 bases in the middle. The chain is built from TRBV6-6 and TRBJ2-3; D uncertain. The origin of this receptor is a woman aged 60-75 years in good health, CMV-negative, and a related stem cell transplant donor. The sample was naive CD4+ T cells sorted from PBMCs. CDR3 sequence reads: CASSLVPTGTDTQYF. For the CDR3, the DNA is TGTGCCAGCAGTTTAGTCCCTACTGGCACAGATACGCAGTATTTT.